The 21 T cell receptor beta chains below all came from one sample that was sequenced in a study of CD8 T cells in ankylosing spondylitis. A single record per CDR3 protein comes from TCRdb applying MiXCR to the 5' RACE reads. The table shows over 95,000 distinct CDR3 sequences, with 8% to 10% occurring only once. Sequencing was carried out using blood, either unsorted or a sorted T cell fraction (not recorded which). Every receptor here comes from a male donor with ankylosing spondylitis or in good health (not recorded which).

The rearrangement uses TRBV20-1 and TRBJ1-1; 7 bases agree with TRBD1. The V gene's germline CDR1 is DFQATT and CDR2 SNEGSKA (reference sequence). V lost 5 bases and J lost 2; bases outside the gene matches: 8. This CDR3 spans 14 amino acids. In DNA, the CDR3 is TGCAGTGCTCTAGCCGGGACAGCCAACACTGAAGCTTTCTTT. This sequence encodes CSALAGTANTEAFF.

This clonotype was picked up many times. The rearrangement joins TRBV7-9 to TRBJ1-2; D is unclear. This CDR3 is built from 15 residues. V was cut by 9 bases and J by 0 bases, with 17 bases left in between. CDR1 is SEHNR, CDR2 FQNEAQ, per germline (reference sequence). CDR3 amino acids: CASGGGLPANYGYTF. The DNA for the CDR3 is TGTGCCAGTGGTGGAGGGCTCCCTGCTAACTATGGCTACACCTTC.

There are many counts of this clonotype. The rearrangement links TRBV29-1 to TRBJ1-2, with D uncertain. Between the trimmed V and J ends, which lost 6 bases and 2 bases, there was a span of 7 bases. Germline V CDR1 and CDR2: SQVTM, ANQGSEA. The CDR3 extends over 11 amino acids. The CDR3 DNA is TGCAGCGTAGCAGAGAACTATGGCTACACCTTC. Amino acid sequence: CSVAENYGYTF.

This clonotype was found many times. V gene TRBV12-3 or TRBV12-4 combines with J gene TRBJ2-5; D is ambiguous. Deletions cut 7 bases from V and 5 bases from J, with 14 bases between. The CDR3 has 13 residues. The CDR3 coding sequence is TGTGCCAGCACCCCGGCGGTCGCGGAGACCCAGTACTTC. This translates into CASTPAVAETQYF.

This clonotype was observed many times. The CDR3 sequence: CASSLDGTGGFHGYTF. The CDR3 bases are TGTGCCAGCAGCTTAGATGGGACAGGGGGCTTCCATGGCTACACCTTC. The chain recombines TRBV11-2 with TRBJ1-2; 12 bases are a match to TRBD1. V shed 0 bases and J 6 bases; nucleotides not matched to a gene: 5. Per germline, CDR1 SGHAT and CDR2 FQNNGV. The CDR3 loop spans 16 amino acids.

In this sample, this clonotype turned up many times. The V call is TRBV29-1, the J call TRBJ2-5, with D possibly matching TRBD1 (5 bases). The V gene lost 6 bases and the J gene lost 9 bases, with 26 bases spanning the gap. Germline V lookup: CDR1 SQVTM, CDR2 ANQGSEA. The CDR3 length is 15 residues. The CDR3 sequence: CSVPTPTFTKGAQYF. The CDR3 region has the DNA TGCAGCGTCCCCACCCCGACATTTACCAAAGGGGCCCAGTACTTC.

The table lists this clonotype with many counts. The J gene is TRBJ1-5, the V gene TRBV7-9; D not resolved. The CDR3 is 16 residues long. V gave up 1 base and J gave up 0 bases, with 10 bases separating them. CDR1 and CDR2 from the germline V gene are SEHNR and FQNEAQ (reference sequence). Here the CDR3 DNA reads TGTGCCAGCAGCTTAGGGCAGAGTAATAGCAATCAGCCCCAGCATTTT. Translation: CASSLGQSNSNQPQHF.

This clonotype was counted ten times or more. The rearrangement links TRBV2 to TRBJ1-5; the D gene is possibly TRBD1 (6 bases). Germline V gene sequence: CDR1 SNHLY, CDR2 FYNNEI. The CDR3 totals 14 residues. Trimming removed 6 bases at V and 5 bases at J, with 14 bases between. In nucleotides, the CDR3 is TGTGCCAGCAGCTACACAGGGCAGGATCAGCCCCAGCATTTT. This translates into CASSYTGQDQPQHF. The variable domain in full, completed from reference TRBV2 and TRBJ1-5, reads EPEVTQTPSHQVTQMGQEVILRCVPISNHLYFYWYRQILGQKVEFLVSFYNNEISEKSEIFDDQFSVERPDGSNFTLKIRSTKLEDSAMYFCASSYTGQDQPQHFGDGTRLSIL.

At least ten counts were recorded for this clonotype. The chain joins TRBV7-3 to TRBJ2-1; TRBD2 matches 7 bases. V gave up 4 bases and J gave up 0 bases; unmatched junction bases: 3. Germline loops: CDR1 SGHTA, CDR2 FQGTGA. The CDR3 is made up of 15 amino acids. The CDR3 loop reads CASSSTGGSYNEQFF. Written as DNA, the CDR3 is TGTGCCAGCAGCTCCACGGGGGGCTCCTACAATGAGCAGTTCTTC. Full variable domain (rest looked up from reference TRBV7-3 and TRBJ2-1): GAGVSQTPSNKVTEKGKYVELRCDPISGHTALYWYRQSLGQGPEFLIYFQGTGAADDSGLPNDRFFAVRPEGSVSTLKIQRTERGDSAVYLCASSSTGGSYNEQFFGPGTRLTVL.

The rearrangement uses TRBV7-2 and TRBJ1-2; D is ambiguous. Trimming shortened V by 1 base and J by 4 bases, and 10 bases separated the two germline ends. The germline V gene encodes CDR1 SGHTA and CDR2 FQGNSA. This CDR3 comprises 14 residues. The CDR3 DNA follows: TGTGCCAGCAGCTTAGTTTCCCAGCGCTATGGCTACACCTTC. Its protein product is CASSLVSQRYGYTF.

This clonotype was seen ten or more times. This chain joins TRBV5-4 and TRBJ2-2; a possible D gene is TRBD1 (5 bases). V shed 0 bases and J shed 7 bases, with 10 bases lying between them. The germline V gene encodes CDR1 SGHNT and CDR2 YYREEE (reference sequence). The CDR3 covers 14 residues. CDR3 sequence: CASSLAIDSGELFF. The DNA of the CDR3 is TGTGCCAGCAGCTTGGCCATCGACAGCGGGGAGCTGTTTTTT.

This clonotype was seen at least ten times. The chain carries TRBV15 and TRBJ1-5; no reliable D call. Germline CDR1 reads LNHNV; CDR2 reads YYDKDF (reference sequence). This CDR3 has 15 amino acids. Trimming removed 3 bases at V and 5 bases at J, with 14 bases between. The CDR3 sequence: CATSRDRNPHQPQHF. As DNA, the CDR3 is TGTGCCACCAGCAGGGATCGAAACCCTCATCAGCCCCAGCATTTT. The full variable domain, with the rest looked up from reference TRBV15 and TRBJ1-5, is DAMVIQNPRYQVTQFGKPVTLSCSQTLNHNVMYWYQQKSSQAPKLLFHYYDKDFNNEADTPDNFQSRRPNTSFCFLDIRSPGLGDTAMYLCATSRDRNPHQPQHFGDGTRLSIL.

This clonotype was picked up many times. The chain joins TRBV19 to TRBJ2-2; D is ambiguous. The CDR3 loop spans 13 amino acids. Per the germline V gene, CDR1 is LNHDA and CDR2 is SQIVND (reference sequence). The V gene lost 1 base and the J gene lost 6 bases, with 6 bases spanning the gap. DNA for the CDR3: TGTGCCAGTAGTATAGGCGGAGCCGGGGAGCTGTTTTTT. Translation: CASSIGGAGELFF.

The table lists this clonotype with many counts. V is TRBV12-3 or TRBV12-4 and J is TRBJ2-2; 10 bases agree with TRBD1. This CDR3 has 16 amino acids. The J segment lost 4 bases and the V segment lost 4 bases, leaving 6 bases of the junction unmatched. CDR3 bases: TGTGCCAGCAGTTCCGGGACAGGGGAATCCACCGGGGAGCTGTTTTTT. Its translation: CASSSGTGESTGELFF.

The J gene is TRBJ2-7, the V gene TRBV12-3 or TRBV12-4; tentatively, D is TRBD1 or TRBD2 (7 bases each). V was shortened by 8 bases and J by 2 bases, with 16 bases between the two germline ends. The CDR3 loop spans 14 amino acids. In DNA, the CDR3 is TGTGCCAGCGTTCCCTCAGGGGGGGCCTACGAGCAGTACTTC. Its protein is CASVPSGGAYEQYF.

This clonotype has ten or more counts. The rearrangement joins TRBV24-1 to TRBJ2-5; TRBD2 is a possible D gene (6 bases). CDR1 KGHDR and CDR2 SFDVKD come from the germline V gene. The CDR3 spans 16 residues. V lost 3 bases to trimming and J lost 2 bases, with 15 bases between them. The CDR3 protein is CATSDGGSAPQETQYF. CDR3 DNA sequence: TGTGCCACCAGTGATGGGGGGTCGGCGCCTCAAGAGACCCAGTACTTC.

The CDR3 region has the DNA TGTGCCAGCAGCCCTGACAGGGGATCCTATAATTCACCCCTCCACTTT. It yields the protein CASSPDRGSYNSPLHF. The chain links TRBV6-2 or TRBV6-3 to TRBJ1-6, with 8 bases identical to TRBD1. V gave up 6 bases and J gave up 1 base; unmatched junction bases: 5. Looked up from germline, CDR1 is MNHEY and CDR2 is SVGEGT. The CDR3 length is 16 residues.

This clonotype came up many times. The V and J genes are TRBV27 and TRBJ2-1, with D possibly TRBD1 on 5 matching bases. The CDR3 runs to 15 residues. Trimming took 3 bases from V and 5 from J, leaving 14 bases between them. Germline CDR1 reads MNHEY; CDR2 reads SMNVEV (reference sequence). In DNA, the CDR3 is TGTGCCAGCAGTTTGTCCAGGGTAGAGAACAATGAGCAGTTCTTC. Its translation is CASSLSRVENNEQFF.

Ten or more counts support this clonotype. V and J are TRBV11-3 and TRBJ2-1; D unclear. There are 15 residues in the CDR3. V was shortened by 0 bases and J by 6 bases, with 12 bases between the two germline ends. Per the germline V gene, CDR1 is SGHNT and CDR2 is YENEEA. CDR3 in amino acids: CASSLDWTTSNEQFF. In DNA form, the CDR3 reads TGTGCCAGCAGCTTAGATTGGACGACCTCCAATGAGCAGTTCTTC.

This clonotype was observed a handful of times. CDR3 sequence (DNA): TGTGCCAGCAGCTTAGAGTTTAGCGGGAGAAACGGCGGGGAGCTGTTTTTT. Translating gives CASSLEFSGRNGGELFF. The V call is TRBV11-3, the J call TRBJ2-2, with 9 bases identical to TRBD2. J lost 7 bases, V lost 0 bases, and 9 bases had no gene match. The CDR3 sequence is 17 residues long. Germline CDR1 and CDR2: SGHNT and YENEEA.

This clonotype came up many times. CDR3 sequence reads: CASSSPTSRNEQYF. In DNA form, the CDR3 reads TGTGCCAGCAGCTCGCCGACTAGCAGAAACGAGCAGTACTTC. This chain links TRBV7-8 with TRBJ2-7; 7 bases fit TRBD2. Looked up from germline, CDR1 is SGHVS and CDR2 is FQNEAQ. The ends lost 4 bases at V and 5 bases at J; junction bases unmatched: 8. This CDR3 has 14 amino acids.